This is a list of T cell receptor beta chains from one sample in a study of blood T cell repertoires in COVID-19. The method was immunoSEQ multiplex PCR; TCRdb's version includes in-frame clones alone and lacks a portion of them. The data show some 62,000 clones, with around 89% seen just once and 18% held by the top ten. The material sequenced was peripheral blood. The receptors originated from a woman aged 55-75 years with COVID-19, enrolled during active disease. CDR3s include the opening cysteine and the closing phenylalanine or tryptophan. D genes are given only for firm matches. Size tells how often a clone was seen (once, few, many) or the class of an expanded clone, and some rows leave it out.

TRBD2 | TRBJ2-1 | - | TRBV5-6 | CASSLMGGSVYNEQFF | TGTGCCAGCAGCTTGATGGGCGGGAGCGTCTACAATGAGCAGTTCTTC
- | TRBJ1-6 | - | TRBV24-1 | CATVGQNYNSPLHF | TGTGCCACCGTTGGACAGAATTATAATTCACCCCTCCACTTT
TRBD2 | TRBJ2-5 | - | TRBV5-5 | CASSLGLRLAQETQYF | TGTGCCAGCAGCTTGGGTCTCCGACTAGCGCAAGAGACCCAGTACTTC
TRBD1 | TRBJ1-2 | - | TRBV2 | CASREPGTGVYGYTF | TGTGCCAGCAGAGAACCCGGGACAGGAGTCTATGGCTACACCTTC
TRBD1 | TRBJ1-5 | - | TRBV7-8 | CASSTGTGLYQPQHF | TGTGCCAGCAGCACCGGGACAGGGTTATATCAGCCCCAGCATTTT
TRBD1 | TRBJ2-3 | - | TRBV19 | CASSKGQGASDTQYF | TGTGCCAGTAGTAAAGGACAGGGGGCGAGCGATACGCAGTATTTT
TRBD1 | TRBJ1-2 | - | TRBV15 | CATSRLGQGDLGYGYTF | TGTGCCACCAGCAGATTGGGACAGGGGGATTTAGGCTATGGCTACACCTTC
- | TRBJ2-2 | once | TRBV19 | CASSALTQNTGELFF | TGTGCCAGTAGTGCCCTTACTCAGAACACCGGGGAGCTGTTTTTT
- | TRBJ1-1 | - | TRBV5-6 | CASKRGETEAFF | TGTGCCAGCAAACGCGGGGAAACTGAAGCTTTCTTT
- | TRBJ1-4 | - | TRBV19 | CASSVTATNEKLFF | TGTGCCAGTAGTGTGACAGCAACTAATGAAAAACTGTTTTTT
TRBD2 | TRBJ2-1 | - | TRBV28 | CASSSLSGGAWNEQFF | TGTGCCAGCTCCTCTCTATCGGGGGGGGCATGGAATGAGCAGTTCTTC
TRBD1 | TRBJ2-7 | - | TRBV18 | CASSPGQGSNEQYF | TGTGCCAGCTCACCGGGACAGGGGAGTAACGAGCAGTACTTC
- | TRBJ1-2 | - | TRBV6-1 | CASSEDLTGYGYTF | TGTGCCAGCAGTGAAGACCTAACCGGCTATGGCTACACCTTC
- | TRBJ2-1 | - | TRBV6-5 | CASSTQLRGYNEQFF | TGTGCCAGCAGTACCCAGCTAAGGGGTTACAATGAGCAGTTCTTC
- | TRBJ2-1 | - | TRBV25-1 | CASSEYQGQEQFF | TGTGCCAGCAGTGAATATCAAGGACAGGAGCAGTTCTTC
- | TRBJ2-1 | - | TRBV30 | CAWTPIAYEQFF | TGTGCCTGGACCCCGATAGCCTATGAGCAGTTCTTC
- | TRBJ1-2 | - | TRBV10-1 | CASSESGQGGYTF | TGCGCCAGCAGTGAGTCCGGACAAGGTGGCTACACCTTC
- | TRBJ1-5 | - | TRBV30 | CAWSYQGNQPQHF | TGTGCCTGGAGTTATCAGGGAAATCAGCCCCAGCATTTT
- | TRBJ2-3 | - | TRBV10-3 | CAISESRTADTQYF | TGTGCCATCAGTGAGTCGCGGACAGCAGATACGCAGTATTTT
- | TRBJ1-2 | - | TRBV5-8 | CASSLVFTDGYTF | TGTGCCAGCAGCTTGGTATTCACAGATGGCTACACCTTC
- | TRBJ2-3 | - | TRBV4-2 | CASSHMLAEPTDTQYF | TGTGCCAGCAGCCATATGTTAGCGGAACCCACAGATACGCAGTATTTT
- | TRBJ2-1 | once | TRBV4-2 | CASSRRQDDLDNEQFF | TGTGCCAGCAGCCGCCGACAGGATGACTTAGATAATGAGCAGTTCTTC